The 17 T cell receptor beta chains given below trace back to one sample, sequenced in a study of blood T cells in healthy people across ages. The second PCR ran about 6 to 12 cycles with a sample-barcoded 5' primer and J-beta primers. MiXCR was run by TCRdb on the 5' RACE reads, yielding one entry per CDR3 protein. The repertoire has 1.5 million to 2 million distinct CDR3 sequences, approximately 30% of them found once; the top ten carry approximately 7.7%. Material: blood. The receptors originated from a woman aged 25-40 years in good health.

There are a few counts of this clonotype. This sequence joins TRBV18 and TRBJ1-5, with D maybe TRBD1 (6 bases). The CDR3 sequence is 15 residues long. Germline CDR1 reads KGHSH; CDR2 reads LQKENI. Between the trimmed V and J ends, which lost 6 bases and 5 bases, there was a span of 17 bases. The CDR3, as DNA: TGTGCCAGCTCGCGACGGGACAACCGATATCAGCCCCAGCATTTT. Translating it yields CASSRRDNRYQPQHF.

The genes are TRBV5-1 and TRBJ2-7; possibly TRBD2 for D (6 bases). V dropped 0 bases and J dropped 6 bases, with 16 bases sitting between them. In germline, CDR1 is SGHRS, CDR2 YFSETQ. The length of the CDR3 is 15 residues. CDR3 DNA: TGCGCCAGCAGCTTGGAGGGGAGGAAATCGGGCGAGCAGTACTTC. This codes for CASSLEGRKSGEQYF.

This clonotype was picked up a small number of times. For the CDR3, the DNA is TGCAGTGCTAGGGATGGGGGGACAGCCATTGTCACAGATACGCAGTATTTT. Its translation: CSARDGGTAIVTDTQYF. The genes are TRBV20-1 and TRBJ2-3; TRBD1 might be the D (7 bases). Trimming stripped 3 bases from V and 2 bases from J, with 21 bases between. CDR3 length equals 17 residues. CDR1 and CDR2 from the germline V gene are DFQATT and SNEGSKA (reference sequence).

This clonotype was observed a handful of times. The J gene is TRBJ2-1, the V gene TRBV24-1, with D perhaps TRBD1 (5 bases). This CDR3 contains 14 residues. Germline V gives CDR1 KGHDR, CDR2 SFDVKD. V lost 3 bases to trimming and J lost 7 bases, with 12 bases between them. CDR3 nucleotide sequence: TGTGCCACCAGTGATCCGCAGGGATCGAATGAGCAGTTCTTC. Translated, it gives CATSDPQGSNEQFF.

This sequence joins TRBV7-9 and TRBJ1-2, with D unclear. Between the trimmed V and J ends, which lost 5 bases and 6 bases, there was a span of 19 bases. Germline CDR1 SEHNR, CDR2 FQNEAQ (reference sequence). This CDR3 is 15 amino acids long. CDR3 sequence (DNA): TGTGCCAGCAGCCTGAACCTCCGGGATCCGAATGGCTACACCTTC. Its protein is CASSLNLRDPNGYTF.

This clonotype was found a few times. CDR3 sequence: CASSQGTLGAFF. For the CDR3, the DNA is TGCGCCAGCAGCCAGGGTACTCTCGGAGCTTTCTTT. The rearrangement uses TRBV4-1 and TRBJ1-1; no firm D call. The CDR3 is made up of 12 amino acids. Germline V gene data show CDR1 as MGHRA and CDR2 as YSYEKL. V was cut by 3 bases and J by 10 bases, with 12 bases left in between.

The CDR3 is CASSEEGVPQETQYF. The CDR3 DNA is TGTGCCAGCAGTGAGGAGGGGGTACCTCAAGAGACCCAGTACTTC. This sequence joins TRBV6-1 and TRBJ2-5; possibly TRBD1 or TRBD2 for D (6 bases each). V was shortened by 3 bases and J by 2 bases, with 13 bases between the two germline ends. Looked up from germline, CDR1 is MNHNS and CDR2 is SASEGT. The length of the CDR3 is 15 residues.

This clonotype was observed a handful of times. V usage is TRBV6-5 and J usage is TRBJ2-2; D call uncertain. The V end was cut by 5 bases, the J end by 4 bases, with 17 bases between. The CDR3 runs 16 residues. Germline V gives CDR1 MNHEY, CDR2 SVGAGI. The CDR3 DNA reads as TGTGCCAGCAGTCCACGCGCCTTCCTGATCACCGGGGAGCTGTTTTTT. It is translated as CASSPRAFLITGELFF.

This sequence joins TRBV7-2 and TRBJ1-2; no clear D gene. The V gene lost 5 bases and the J gene lost 0 bases, with 10 bases spanning the gap. The germline gives CDR1 SGHTA, CDR2 FQGNSA. The CDR3 totals 14 residues. The CDR3 DNA follows: TGTGCCAGCAGCCCGTCCTCGGCTAACTATGGCTACACCTTC. It encodes CASSPSSANYGYTF.

J is TRBJ2-3 and V is TRBV28; D is ambiguous. The CDR3 is 14 amino acids. Between the trimmed V and J ends, which lost 7 bases and 1 base, there was a span of 12 bases. Germline V lookup: CDR1 MDHEN, CDR2 SYDVKM. The CDR3 sequence: CASILEMGTDTQYF. CDR3 coding DNA: TGTGCCAGCATCCTCGAAATGGGCACAGATACGCAGTATTTT.

This clonotype was detected a few times. The CDR3 spells CASSVDVTNTEAFF. The CDR3, as DNA: TGTGCCAGCAGCGTAGACGTTACGAACACTGAAGCTTTCTTT. V and J are TRBV9 and TRBJ1-1; the D is unclear. CDR1 is SGDLS, CDR2 YYNGEE, per germline. The V gene lost 0 bases and the J gene lost 1 base, with 7 bases spanning the gap. The CDR3 length is 14 residues.

This clonotype has just a few counts. A clone one base away is much larger, so this may be a read error. This sequence joins TRBV12-3 or TRBV12-4 and TRBJ1-2; 9 bases align to TRBD1. The CDR3 runs 14 residues. V lost 3 bases and J lost 4; bases outside the gene matches: 3. CDR3: CASSFTGGGYGYTF. As DNA, the CDR3 is TGTGCCAGCAGTTTTACAGGGGGCGGCTATGGCTACACCTTC.

The V and J genes are TRBV29-1 and TRBJ1-1; maybe TRBD1 (5 bases). The CDR3 totals 14 residues. V gave up 4 bases and J gave up 4 bases, with 16 bases separating them. Per germline, CDR1 SQVTM and CDR2 ANQGSEA. CDR3 coding DNA: TGCAGCGTTGTCGCCCTCGTGGGGGGCACTGAAGCTTTCTTT. This sequence encodes CSVVALVGGTEAFF.

The CDR3: CASSPSFGTGTHNEQFF. CDR3 bases: TGTGCCAGCTCACCCTCCTTTGGGACAGGTACGCACAATGAGCAGTTCTTC. The chain joins TRBV18 to TRBJ2-1; TRBD1 matches at 8 bases. The germline gives CDR1 KGHSH, CDR2 LQKENI. This CDR3 has 17 amino acids. Trimming cost V 3 bases and J 5 bases; bases outside gene matches: 12.

To note about this clonotype: This probably arose from a read error, given a far larger clone one base away. V usage is TRBV7-6 and J usage is TRBJ2-7; TRBD2 aligns across 9 bases. This CDR3 contains 14 residues. In germline, CDR1 is SGHVS, CDR2 FNYEAQ. CDR3 bases: TGTGCCAGCGGCTTAGCGGGAGCACCCTACGAGCAGTACTTC. Translating gives CASGLAGAPYEQYF.

There are a few counts of this clonotype. The rearrangement uses TRBV7-6 and TRBJ2-1, with 7 positions matching TRBD2. The V gene's germline CDR1 is SGHVS and CDR2 FNYEAQ. V dropped 1 base and J dropped 8; count of bases not matched to a gene: 8. The CDR3 contains 15 residues. The CDR3 here is CASSLEVGRADEQFF. In DNA form, the CDR3 reads TGTGCCAGCAGCTTAGAAGTTGGGAGGGCTGATGAGCAGTTCTTC.

This rearrangement joins TRBV6-5 to TRBJ1-3, with D perhaps matching TRBD1 (5 bases). The CDR3 is 14 amino acids. V shed 6 bases and J shed 5 bases, with 14 bases lying between them. Germline V CDR1 and CDR2: MNHEY, SVGAGI. CDR3: CASRKDRGRNTIYF. CDR3 bases: TGTGCCAGCAGAAAAGACCGGGGCAGAAACACCATATATTTT.